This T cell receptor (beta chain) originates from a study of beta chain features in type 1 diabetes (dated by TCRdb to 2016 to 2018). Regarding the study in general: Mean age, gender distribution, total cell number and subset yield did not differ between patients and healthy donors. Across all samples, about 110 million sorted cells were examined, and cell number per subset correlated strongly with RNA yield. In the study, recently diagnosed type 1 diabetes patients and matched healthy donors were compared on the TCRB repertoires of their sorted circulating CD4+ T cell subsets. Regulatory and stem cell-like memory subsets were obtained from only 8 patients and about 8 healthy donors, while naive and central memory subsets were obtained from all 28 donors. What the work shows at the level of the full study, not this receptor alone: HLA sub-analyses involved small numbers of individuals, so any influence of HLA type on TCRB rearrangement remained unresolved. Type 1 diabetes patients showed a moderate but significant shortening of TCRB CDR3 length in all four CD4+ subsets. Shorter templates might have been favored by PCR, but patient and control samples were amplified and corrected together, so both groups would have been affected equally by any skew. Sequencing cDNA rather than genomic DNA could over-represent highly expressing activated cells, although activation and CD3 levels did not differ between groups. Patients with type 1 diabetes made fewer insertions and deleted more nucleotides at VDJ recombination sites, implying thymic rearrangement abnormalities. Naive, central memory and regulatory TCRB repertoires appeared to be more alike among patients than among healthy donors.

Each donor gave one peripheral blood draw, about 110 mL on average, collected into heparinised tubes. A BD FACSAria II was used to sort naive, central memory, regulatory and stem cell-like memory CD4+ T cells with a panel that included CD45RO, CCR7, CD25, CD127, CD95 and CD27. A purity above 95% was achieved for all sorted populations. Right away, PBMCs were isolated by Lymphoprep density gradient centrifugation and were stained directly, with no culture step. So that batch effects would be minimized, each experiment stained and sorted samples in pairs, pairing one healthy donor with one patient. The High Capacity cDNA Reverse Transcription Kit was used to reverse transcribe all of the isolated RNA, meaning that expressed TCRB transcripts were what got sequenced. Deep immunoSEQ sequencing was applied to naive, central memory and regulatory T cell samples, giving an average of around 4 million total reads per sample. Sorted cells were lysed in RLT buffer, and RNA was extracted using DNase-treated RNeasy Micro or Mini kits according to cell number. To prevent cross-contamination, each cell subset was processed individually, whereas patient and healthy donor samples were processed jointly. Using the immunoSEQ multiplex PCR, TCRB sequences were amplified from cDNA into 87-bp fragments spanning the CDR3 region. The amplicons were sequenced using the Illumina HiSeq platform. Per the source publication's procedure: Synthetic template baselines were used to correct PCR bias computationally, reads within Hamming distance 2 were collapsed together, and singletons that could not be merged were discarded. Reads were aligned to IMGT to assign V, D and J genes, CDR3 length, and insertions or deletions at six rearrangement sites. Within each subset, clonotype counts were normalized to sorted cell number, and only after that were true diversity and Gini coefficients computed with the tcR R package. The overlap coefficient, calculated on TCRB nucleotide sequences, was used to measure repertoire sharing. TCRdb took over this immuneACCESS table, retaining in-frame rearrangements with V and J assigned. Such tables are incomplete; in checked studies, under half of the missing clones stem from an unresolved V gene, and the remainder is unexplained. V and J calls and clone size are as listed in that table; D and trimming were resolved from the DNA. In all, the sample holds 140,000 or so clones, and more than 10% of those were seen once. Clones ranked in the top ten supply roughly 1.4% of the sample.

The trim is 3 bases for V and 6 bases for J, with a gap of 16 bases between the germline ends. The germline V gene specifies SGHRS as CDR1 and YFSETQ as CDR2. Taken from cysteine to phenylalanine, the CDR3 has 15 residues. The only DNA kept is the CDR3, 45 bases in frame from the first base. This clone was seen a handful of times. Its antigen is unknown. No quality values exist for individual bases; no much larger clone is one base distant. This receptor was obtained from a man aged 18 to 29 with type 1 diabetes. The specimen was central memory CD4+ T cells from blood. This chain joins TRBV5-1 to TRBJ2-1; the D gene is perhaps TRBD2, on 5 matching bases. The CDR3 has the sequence CASSSTGVGVNEQFF. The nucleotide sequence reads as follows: TGCGCCAGCAGCTCTACCGGGGTAGGTGTCAATGAGCAGTTCTTC.